Shown below are 29 T cell receptor beta chains from a single sample sequenced in a study of cytotoxic CD8 clonotypes in ibrutinib-treated CLL (dated by TCRdb to the early 2020s). Receptor libraries were prepared by the immunoSEQ multiplex PCR assay. TCRdb took over this immuneACCESS table, retaining in-frame rearrangements with V and J assigned. Such tables are incomplete; in checked studies, under half of the missing clones stem from an unresolved V gene, and the remainder is unexplained. The sample table shows 52,000 or so clones, and around 78% are seen once. Around 21% of the sample is in the top ten clones. This specimen's time point label, per the study, means: less than 30 months on ibrutinib. Sequenced material: PBMCs, taken after 24 months of ibrutinib treatment. The source of these receptors is a human donor with chronic lymphocytic leukemia.

The count of this clone is one. This chain joins TRBV7-8 and TRBJ2-7; D not resolved. Trimming left V 5 bases short and J 1 base short, with 12 bases between. The CDR3 spans 14 residues. From germline, CDR1 is SGHVS and CDR2 FQNEAQ. CDR3 region: CASSPRTGSYEQYF. In DNA, the CDR3 is TGTGCCAGCAGCCCTAGGACCGGGTCCTACGAGCAGTACTTC. Full variable domain (remainder filled in from reference TRBV7-8 and TRBJ2-7): GAGVSQSPRYKVAKRGQDVALRCDPISGHVSLFWYQQALGQGPEFLTYFQNEAQLDKSGLPSDRFFAERPEGSVSTLKIQRTQQEDSAVYLCASSPRTGSYEQYFGPGTRLTVT.

The chain recombines TRBV6-1 with TRBJ2-7; 11 bases are a match to TRBD2. The CDR3 loop spans 16 amino acids. Trimming at V came to 1 base and at J to 3 bases, leaving 5 bases not matched to a gene. In germline, CDR1 is MNHNS, CDR2 SASEGT. CDR3 amino acids: CASSEGTSGRHYEQYF. CDR3 bases: TGTGCCAGCAGTGAAGGGACTAGCGGGCGGCACTACGAGCAGTACTTC.

The gene calls are TRBV4-1 and TRBJ1-2, with TRBD1 identical over 11 bases. Germline V gives CDR1 MGHRA, CDR2 YSYEKL. The CDR3 consists of 18 residues. V lost 1 base and J lost 1; bases outside the gene matches: 8. The chain's CDR3 is CASSQAGQGASGNYGYTF. As DNA, the CDR3 is TGCGCCAGCAGCCAAGCAGGACAGGGGGCAAGCGGTAACTATGGCTACACCTTC.

This rearrangement joins TRBV4-3 to TRBJ2-1, with no clear D. This CDR3 is built from 17 residues. The V and J ends lost 0 bases and 0 bases respectively, with 12 bases between them. The germline V gene has CDR1 LGHNA and CDR2 YSLEER. In DNA, the CDR3 is TGCGCCAGCAGCCAAGAGCCGCGAGGTAACTCCTACAATGAGCAGTTCTTC. Translation: CASSQEPRGNSYNEQFF.

This chain joins TRBV10-3 and TRBJ2-3; 7 bases align to TRBD1. The length of the CDR3 is 15 residues. The V gene's germline CDR1 is ENHRY and CDR2 SYGVKD. V shed 0 bases and J 4 bases; nucleotides not matched to a gene: 4. The CDR3 protein is CAISESLQGADTQYF. The DNA of the CDR3 is TGTGCCATCAGTGAGTCTCTTCAGGGGGCAGATACGCAGTATTTT.

The chain combines TRBV25-1 with TRBJ1-1; 8 bases fit TRBD1. After removal of 5 bases from V and 1 base from J, the junction contained 6 bases not matched to a gene. CDR3 length equals 15 residues. CDR1 and CDR2 (germline): MGHDK, SYGVNS. CDR3 bases: TGTGCCAGCAGTCCTAACAGGGGGAAGAACACTGAAGCTTTCTTT. Its translation is CASSPNRGKNTEAFF.

This clone appeared a few times. J is TRBJ2-7 and V is TRBV19; TRBD2 matches at 11 bases. The CDR3 runs 15 residues. With 4 bases clipped from V and 3 bases from J, the junction kept 5 bases outside the gene matches. The germline CDR1 and CDR2 sequences are LNHDA and SQIVND (reference sequence). CDR3 DNA: TGTGCCAGTAGTAAACTAGCGGGAGAGATCTACGAGCAGTACTTC. Protein product: CASSKLAGEIYEQYF.

The V and J genes are TRBV14 and TRBJ2-7; 9 positions agree with TRBD1. Germline V gene lookup returns CDR1 SGHDN and CDR2 FVKESK. The CDR3 is 15 residues long. After removal of 4 bases from V and 2 bases from J, the junction contained 6 bases not matched to a gene. For the CDR3, the DNA is TGTGCCAGCAGCCGCCGGGGACAGGGCACCTACGAGCAGTACTTC. As protein: CASSRRGQGTYEQYF.

The gene calls are TRBV7-9 and TRBJ2-1; 13 bases agree with TRBD2. V lost 1 base, J lost 8 bases, and 2 bases stayed unmatched. This CDR3 contains 15 residues. Germline CDR1 and CDR2: SEHNR and FQNEAQ (reference sequence). CDR3 in amino acids: CASSLGTSGSYEQFF. CDR3 nucleotides: TGTGCCAGCAGCTTAGGGACTAGCGGGAGTTATGAGCAGTTCTTC.

The V and J genes are TRBV4-1 and TRBJ2-1; maybe TRBD2 (6 bases). Trimming left V 1 base short and J 0 bases short, with 13 bases between. The CDR3 loop spans 17 amino acids. The germline V gene has CDR1 MGHRA and CDR2 YSYEKL. CDR3 sequence (DNA): TGCGCCAGCAGCCAAGGGCTAGCGATGAGCTCCTACAATGAGCAGTTCTTC. It is translated as CASSQGLAMSSYNEQFF.

There are a few counts of this clone. CDR3 loop: CASSILAGKETQYF. CDR3 in DNA: TGTGCCAGTAGTATTCTAGCGGGAAAAGAGACCCAGTACTTC. The V and J genes are TRBV19 and TRBJ2-5; 9 bases align to TRBD2. Trimming removed 3 bases from V and 3 bases from J; junction bases left unmatched: 2. The CDR3 contains 14 residues. CDR1 is LNHDA, CDR2 SQIVND, per germline (reference sequence). The whole variable domain, filled in from reference TRBV19 and TRBJ2-5, reads DGGITQSPKYLFRKEGQNVTLSCEQNLNHDAMYWYRQDPGQGLRLIYYSQIVNDFQKGDIAEGYSVSREKKESFPLTVTSAQKNPTAFYLCASSILAGKETQYFGPGTRLLVL.

The chain combines TRBV27 with TRBJ1-2; no clear D gene. The germline CDR1 and CDR2 sequences are MNHEY and SMNVEV (reference sequence). Trimming removed 4 bases from V and 9 bases from J, with 12 bases in between. This CDR3 has 12 residues. The CDR3 nucleotides are TGTGCCAGCAGTTCCCCACCTGGAAGCTACACCTTC. Its translation is CASSSPPGSYTF.

The chain carries TRBV7-9 and TRBJ1-2; the match to TRBD1 covers 8 bases. The germline V gene has CDR1 SEHNR and CDR2 FQNEAQ (reference sequence). CDR3 length: 14 residues. V gave up 5 bases and J gave up 4 bases; unmatched junction bases: 6. The DNA for the CDR3 is TGTGCCAGCAGCCCCCGGACAGGGATCTATGGCTACACCTTC. Translated: CASSPRTGIYGYTF.

This clone was observed once. This sequence joins TRBV7-6 and TRBJ2-1; D is perhaps TRBD2 (6 bases). The CDR3 runs 16 residues. V lost 1 base and J lost 0, with 10 bases in between. The germline gives CDR1 SGHVS, CDR2 FNYEAQ. CDR3 DNA: TGTGCCAGCAGCTTAGTTACGGGAGACTCCTACAATGAGCAGTTCTTC. Protein: CASSLVTGDSYNEQFF.

The gene calls are TRBV27 and TRBJ2-3, with 7 bases that match TRBD2. V shed 5 bases, J shed 6 bases, and the junction held 11 bases outside the gene matches. Germline V lookup: CDR1 MNHEY, CDR2 SMNVEV (reference sequence). This CDR3 comprises 15 residues. CDR3 sequence: CASSNQFLLADTQYF. The CDR3, as DNA: TGTGCCAGCAGTAACCAGTTCCTACTAGCGGATACGCAGTATTTT.

This clone has a handful of counts. The chain joins TRBV6-1 to TRBJ2-1, with D uncertain. Looked up from germline, CDR1 is MNHNS and CDR2 is SASEGT. V dropped 6 bases and J dropped 5 bases, with 5 bases sitting between them. This CDR3 region has 11 residues. The CDR3 region is CASRLHNEQFF. CDR3 nucleotide sequence: TGTGCCAGCAGACTACACAATGAGCAGTTCTTC.

This clone came up once. The chain is built from TRBV6-6 and TRBJ1-5; tentatively, D is TRBD1 (6 bases). CDR1 MNHNY and CDR2 SVGAGI come from the germline V gene (reference sequence). The CDR3 is made up of 14 amino acids. Deletions cut 2 bases from V and 4 bases from J, with 9 bases between. The CDR3: CASSYATGNQPQHF. As DNA, the CDR3 is TGTGCCAGCAGTTACGCTACAGGGAATCAGCCCCAGCATTTT.

V gene TRBV29-1 combines with J gene TRBJ1-5; TRBD1 might be the D (5 bases). V was shortened by 6 bases and J by 3 bases, with 15 bases between the two germline ends. Germline V CDR1 and CDR2: SQVTM, ANQGSEA. The CDR3 has 14 amino acids. CDR3 protein: CSVQGVGDNQPQHF. The CDR3 bases are TGCAGCGTCCAAGGGGTCGGGGACAATCAGCCCCAGCATTTT.

V gene TRBV7-8 combines with J gene TRBJ2-2; weak D call: TRBD1 (6 bases). The CDR3 spans 16 residues. Trimming left V 1 base short and J 2 bases short, with 11 bases between. CDR1 is SGHVS and CDR2 is FQNEAQ in the germline V gene. DNA for the CDR3: TGTGCCAGCAGCTTAGACGGACAGACAAACACCGGGGAGCTGTTTTTT. This encodes CASSLDGQTNTGELFF.

V gene TRBV11-3 combines with J gene TRBJ2-7; D remains unclear. CDR1 is SGHNT and CDR2 is YENEEA in the germline V gene. CDR3 length: 12 residues. V was trimmed by 5 bases and J by 7 bases, leaving 12 bases between them. CDR3 DNA: TGTGCCAGCAGCACGGAGCGTGCGGAGCAGTACTTC. Translating it yields CASSTERAEQYF.

The chain carries TRBV5-1 and TRBJ2-2, with 8 bases that match TRBD2. The V segment lost 3 bases and the J segment 2 bases; nucleotides outside the gene matches: 6. This CDR3 has 16 amino acids. CDR1 is SGHRS and CDR2 is YFSETQ in the germline V gene. The CDR3 DNA reads TGCGCCAGCAGCTCGGATAGCGGGATCAACACCGGGGAGCTGTTTTTT. Amino acids: CASSSDSGINTGELFF.

The chain employs TRBV12-5 and TRBJ1-1, with 9 bases aligning to TRBD1. The V gene end was trimmed by 5 bases and the J gene end by 0 bases; junction bases not matched to a gene: 4. The CDR3 runs to 15 residues. CDR1 and CDR2 (germline): LGHNT, FRNRAP. The CDR3 bases are TGTGCTAGTGGTCCCGGACAGGGGATGAACACTGAAGCTTTCTTT. Translation gives CASGPGQGMNTEAFF.

This sequence joins TRBV19 and TRBJ1-1, with a weak D call TRBD1 (5 bases). The CDR3 loop spans 15 amino acids. The V and J ends lost 1 base and 4 bases respectively, with 13 bases between them. Germline-derived CDR1 and CDR2 are LNHDA and SQIVND (reference sequence). CDR3 coding DNA: TGTGCCAGTAGTATAGGTGGGGCCTCGGGCACTGAAGCTTTCTTT. It specifies CASSIGGASGTEAFF.

This chain connects TRBV5-1 to TRBJ2-5; 10 positions agree with TRBD2. Unmatched junction bases numbered 8, after V lost 0 bases and J lost 3 bases. The CDR3 runs to 17 residues. CDR1 and CDR2 (germline): SGHRS, YFSETQ. The DNA for the CDR3 is TGCGCCAGCAGCTTGGCTCGTCGGCTAGCGGGAGAAGAGACCCAGTACTTC. It specifies CASSLARRLAGEETQYF.

The J gene is TRBJ2-1, the V gene TRBV7-9; possibly TRBD2 for D (6 bases). The germline gives CDR1 SEHNR, CDR2 FQNEAQ (reference sequence). The CDR3 is made up of 15 amino acids. V was trimmed by 5 bases and J by 4 bases, leaving 15 bases between them. For the CDR3, the DNA is TGTGCCAGCAGCCCTGCAAGCGGGCCTTACAATGAGCAGTTCTTC. Translating it yields CASSPASGPYNEQFF.

The CDR3 DNA reads as TGTGCCTCACAGATCGCGAACACCGGGGAGCTGTTTTTT. It is translated as CASQIANTGELFF. The V gene is TRBV30, the J gene TRBJ2-2; no firm D call. This CDR3 region has 13 residues. With 7 bases removed from V and 0 bases from J, the gap between germline ends came to 9 bases. Germline assignment: CDR1 GTSNPN and CDR2 SVGIG (reference sequence).

V and J are TRBV11-2 and TRBJ2-5, with 7 positions matching TRBD2. The CDR3 runs 13 residues. Germline trimming cut 6 bases from V and 5 bases from J; bases unmatched to any gene: 6. Per germline, CDR1 SGHAT and CDR2 FQNNGV. The CDR3 sequence is CASRLSGTETQYF. The CDR3 nucleotides are TGTGCCAGCAGGCTAAGCGGGACGGAGACCCAGTACTTC.

This chain connects TRBV9 to TRBJ2-5; the match to TRBD2 covers 8 bases. This CDR3 comprises 16 residues. The V segment lost 3 bases and the J segment 4 bases; nucleotides outside the gene matches: 11. Germline loops: CDR1 SGDLS, CDR2 YYNGEE. The CDR3 spells CASSAQGAGGPETQYF. CDR3 DNA: TGTGCCAGCAGCGCCCAAGGGGCGGGAGGTCCAGAGACCCAGTACTTC.

The J gene is TRBJ1-2, the V gene TRBV19, with D tentatively TRBD1 (6 bases). Looked up from germline, CDR1 is LNHDA and CDR2 is SQIVND (reference sequence). Trimming pared 6 bases from V and 4 bases from J, leaving 18 bases between. This CDR3 is built from 15 residues. The CDR3 reads CASSLTGTEGYGYTF. The CDR3 DNA sequence: TGTGCCAGTAGCCTAACAGGGACCGAGGGCTATGGCTACACCTTC.